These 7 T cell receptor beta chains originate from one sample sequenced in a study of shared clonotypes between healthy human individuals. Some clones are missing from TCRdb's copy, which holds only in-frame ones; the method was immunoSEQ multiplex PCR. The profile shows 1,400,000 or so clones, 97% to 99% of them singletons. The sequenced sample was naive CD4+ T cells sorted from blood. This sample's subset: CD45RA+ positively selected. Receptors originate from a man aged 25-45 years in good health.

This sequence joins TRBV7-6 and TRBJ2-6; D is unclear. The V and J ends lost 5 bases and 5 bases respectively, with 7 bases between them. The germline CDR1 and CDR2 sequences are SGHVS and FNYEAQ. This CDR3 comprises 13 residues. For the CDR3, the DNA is TGTGCCAGCAGCCCCCTTAGGGCCAACGTCCTGACTTTC. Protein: CASSPLRANVLTF.

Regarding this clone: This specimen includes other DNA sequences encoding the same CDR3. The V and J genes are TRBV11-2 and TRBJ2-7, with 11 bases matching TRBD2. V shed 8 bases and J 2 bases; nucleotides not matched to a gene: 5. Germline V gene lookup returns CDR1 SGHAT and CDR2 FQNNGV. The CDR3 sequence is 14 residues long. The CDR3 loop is CASSRLAGTYEQYF. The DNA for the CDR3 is TGTGCCAGCTCCCGACTAGCGGGGACCTACGAGCAGTACTTC.

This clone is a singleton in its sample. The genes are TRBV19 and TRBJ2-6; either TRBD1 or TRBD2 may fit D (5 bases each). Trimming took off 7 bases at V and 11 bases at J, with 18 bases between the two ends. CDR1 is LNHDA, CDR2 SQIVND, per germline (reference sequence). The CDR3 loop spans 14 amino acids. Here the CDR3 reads CASTYQGRPDVLTF. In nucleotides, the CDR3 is TGTGCCAGTACTTACCAGGGACGGCCAGACGTCCTGACTTTC.

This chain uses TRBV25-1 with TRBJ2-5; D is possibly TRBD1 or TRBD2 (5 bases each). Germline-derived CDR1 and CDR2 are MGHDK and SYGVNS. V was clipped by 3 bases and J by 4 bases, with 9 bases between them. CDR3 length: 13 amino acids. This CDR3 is CASSDSGRETQYF. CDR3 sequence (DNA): TGTGCCAGCAGTGATTCAGGGAGAGAGACCCAGTACTTC.

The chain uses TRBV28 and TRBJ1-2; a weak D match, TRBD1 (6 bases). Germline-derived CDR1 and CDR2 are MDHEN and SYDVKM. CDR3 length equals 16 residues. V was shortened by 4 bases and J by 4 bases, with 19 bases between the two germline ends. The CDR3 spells CASSSFNREESYGYTF. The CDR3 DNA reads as TGTGCCAGCAGTTCGTTTAACAGGGAAGAATCCTATGGCTACACCTTC.

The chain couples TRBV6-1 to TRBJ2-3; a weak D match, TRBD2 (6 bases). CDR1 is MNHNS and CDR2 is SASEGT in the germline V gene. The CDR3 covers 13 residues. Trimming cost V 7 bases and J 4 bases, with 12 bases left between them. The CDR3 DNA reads TGTGCCAGCACCAGGGACTCACCAGATACGCAGTATTTT. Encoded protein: CASTRDSPDTQYF.

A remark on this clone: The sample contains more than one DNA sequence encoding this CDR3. The CDR3 region is CASSFDRGSYEQYF. The CDR3 DNA sequence: TGTGCCAGCAGCTTCGACAGGGGATCCTACGAGCAGTACTTC. The V gene is TRBV5-4, the J gene TRBJ2-7; 8 bases line up with TRBD1. From germline, CDR1 is SGHNT and CDR2 YYREEE (reference sequence). This CDR3 has 14 amino acids. V shed 2 bases and J 1 base; nucleotides not matched to a gene: 2.